This TCR beta chain originates from a study of blood T cell repertoires in COVID-19. About the study: COVID-19 samples, acute and convalescent, were from the United States, Italy and Spain.

Seattle patients were enrolled while actively infected and followed longitudinally. Sequencing used immunoSEQ multiplex PCR; TCRdb keeps in-frame clones, though not all of them. The sample contains fewer than 700,000 clones, roughly nine tenths of which appear only once. Material: peripheral blood. The TCR was taken from a woman between 45 and 65 years old with COVID-19, enrolled during active disease.

The CDR3 loop is CASLNDPGGTEAFF. CDR3 DNA sequence: TGTGCCAGCTTGAACGACCCAGGTGGGACTGAAGCTTTCTTT. The V call is TRBV6-5, the J call TRBJ1-1; the D is unclear. This CDR3 contains 14 residues. Germline CDR1 reads MNHEY; CDR2 reads SVGAGI. Trimming left V 8 bases short and J 5 bases short, with 18 bases between.